This TCR beta chain is from a study of vaccination effects on CD4 cells after COVID-19. Overall study context: Post-vaccine sample collection fell at a median of 72 days after the second dose. Study-level results: There was marked clonal contraction among infection- and vaccine-induced clones late after vaccination.

Only in-frame clones appear in the TCRdb table, and some are missing; sequencing was by immunoSEQ multiplex PCR. Of about 59,000 clones listed, roughly 78% are singletons. This CDR3 comprises 15 residues. Germline CDR1 is SGHRS and CDR2 is YFSETQ. The V gene end was trimmed by 4 bases and the J gene end by 6 bases; junction bases not matched to a gene: 9. Comments on this clone: What it binds is not known.

Antigen-specific CD4+ T cell clonotypes were called by their expansion after viral peptide-pool culture in ViraFEST. Isolating CD4+ T cells followed roughly ten days of culture. Participants were vaccinated with two doses of either the BNT162b2 or mRNA-1273 vaccine. IL-2 medium was substituted for half the medium on days 3 and 7. The chain has TRBV5-1 and TRBJ1-3, with 8 bases lining up with TRBD1. This receptor was obtained from a human donor who received a COVID-19 vaccine. Sample: CD4+ T cells from PBMCs cultured with HCoV-OC43 spike peptides, taken after COVID-19 vaccination. Subset indicated: HCoV-OC43 spike overlapping peptide pool stimulation. The CDR3 coding sequence is TGCGCCAGCAGCCGAGATCCGGGACAGGAAAACACCATATATTTT. Protein: CASSRDPGQENTIYF. Supplemented by reference TRBV5-1 and TRBJ1-3, the full variable domain reads KAGVTQTPRYLIKTRGQQVTLSCSPISGHRSVSWYQQTPGQGLQFLFEYFSETQRNKGNFPGRFSGRQFSNSRSEMNVSTLELGDSALYLCASSRDPGQENTIYFGEGSWLTVV.